This T cell receptor (beta chain) was sequenced during a study of shared clonotypes between healthy human individuals. Whole-study context: Per donor, CD8 memory used one plate, CD8 naive used two, CD4 memory used three and CD4 naive used three.

On this clone: Its target is not known.

Original data processing: Owing to the provision of junction-only sequences devoid of quality scores by immunoSEQ, filtering differed. Assay used: immunoSEQ multiplex PCR; TCRdb lists only in-frame clones, some missing. V, J and clone size are taken as reported in that table, and D and trimming were inferred from the DNA itself. Among hundreds of thousands of clones, about 96% were seen once, and the ten largest hold about 0.057%. V was clipped by 7 bases and J by 3 bases, with 13 bases between them. Germline values: CDR1 SNHLY, CDR2 FYNNEI. The CDR3 has 14 amino acids. Findings of the study overall: When naive CD4 clonotypes were compared across a few donors, about 4.8% were shared.

The source is a young woman in good health. The sample was naive CD4+ T cells sorted from blood. Subset given: CD45RA+ positively selected. The chain recombines TRBV2 with TRBJ2-1; D unclear. CDR3 nucleotides: TGTGCCAGCAAAGGCGGCCATATCTACAATGAGCAGTTCTTC. Its protein is CASKGGHIYNEQFF.